These 32 T cell receptor beta chains share one sample of origin, sequenced in a study of blood T cells in healthy people across ages. PCR was performed a second time for roughly 7 to 12 cycles using a sample-barcoded 5' primer and a J-beta primer mix. TCRdb used MiXCR to reprocess the 5' RACE reads, holding one entry per CDR3 protein. The sample has about 640,000 distinct CDR3 sequences, approximately 30% seen once. The sample comprised blood. Receptor source: a woman older than 75 in good health.

A single count supports this clonotype. An end of the junction does not agree with germline; a read error may underlie this. CDR3: CAISEQGAGNSPPHF. For the CDR3, the DNA is TGTGCCATCAGTGAACAGGGGGCGGGAAATTCCCCCCCCCACTTT. The chain couples TRBV10-3 to TRBJ1-6, with TRBD1 matching 9 bases. This CDR3 region has 15 residues. Germline V gene lookup returns CDR1 ENHRY and CDR2 SYGVKD.

This clonotype has only one observation. The chain joins TRBV7-2 to TRBJ1-2, with a weak D call TRBD1 (5 bases). The CDR3 is made up of 16 amino acids. Trimming took off 3 bases at V and 2 bases at J, with 16 bases between the two ends. CDR1 is SGHTA, CDR2 FQGNSA, per germline. In nucleotides, the CDR3 is TGTGCCAGCAGCTTGGGGTGGGGGACTCAGAACTATGGCTACACCTTC. This encodes CASSLGWGTQNYGYTF.

There are many counts of this clonotype. This chain links TRBV29-1 with TRBJ2-1; tentative D call: TRBD1 (6 bases). CDR1 and CDR2 (germline): SQVTM, ANQGSEA. The CDR3 runs to 14 residues. Deletions cut 7 bases from V and 9 bases from J, with 22 bases between. CDR3 in amino acids: CSARTSGVGGEQFF. The CDR3 nucleotides read TGCAGCGCCCGAACCTCAGGGGTTGGTGGTGAGCAGTTCTTC.

This clonotype appeared many times. The gene calls are TRBV29-1 and TRBJ2-3, with 7 bases matching TRBD2. J lost 1 base, V lost 7 bases, and 11 bases had no gene match. The CDR3 runs to 15 residues. Looked up from germline, CDR1 is SQVTM and CDR2 is ANQGSEA. Here the CDR3 DNA reads TGCAGCGCCCTCCCTTGGGCGGGGGGCACAGATACGCAGTATTTT. This codes for CSALPWAGGTDTQYF.

Many counts were recorded for this clonotype. The chain uses TRBV5-4 and TRBJ2-3; tentative D call: TRBD2 (5 bases). The CDR3 covers 14 residues. Trimming shortened V by 3 bases and J by 2 bases, and 10 bases separated the two germline ends. The germline V gene has CDR1 SGHNT and CDR2 YYREEE (reference sequence). The CDR3 loop is CASSWRANTDTQYF. Written as DNA, the CDR3 is TGTGCCAGCAGCTGGCGGGCGAACACAGATACGCAGTATTTT.

The rearrangement links TRBV9 to TRBJ1-1; D is unclear. The CDR3 has 15 residues. V lost 0 bases and J 6 bases, leaving 15 bases between the germline ends. The germline V gene has CDR1 SGDLS and CDR2 YYNGEE. In DNA, the CDR3 is TGTGCCAGCAGCGTAGTAGCCCCTCCAGGCGCTGAAGCTTTCTTT. This gives the protein CASSVVAPPGAEAFF.

The chain carries TRBV6-1 and TRBJ2-3, with 9 bases matching TRBD2. The CDR3 spans 16 residues. With V trimmed by 7 bases and J by 5 bases, 13 bases remained unmatched. Germline V lookup: CDR1 MNHNS, CDR2 SASEGT. The CDR3 DNA is TGTGCCAGCATAGGCGAAACGGGACTAGCTTTAGATACGCAGTATTTT. It translates to CASIGETGLALDTQYF.

This clonotype has only one observation. The chain recombines TRBV5-1 with TRBJ2-3; the match to TRBD2 covers 10 bases. The CDR3 runs 16 residues. J was trimmed by 0 bases and V by 5 bases; bases with no gene match: 6. The germline gives CDR1 SGHRS, CDR2 YFSETQ. In nucleotides, the CDR3 is TGCGCCAGCAGTCCCACTAGCGGGGTTAGCACAGATACGCAGTATTTT. Translating it yields CASSPTSGVSTDTQYF.

This clonotype was seen at least ten times. V is TRBV4-1 and J is TRBJ2-7; 7 positions match TRBD1. The CDR3 totals 13 residues. Unmatched junction bases numbered 3, after V lost 3 bases and J lost 4 bases. The germline CDR1 and CDR2 sequences are MGHRA and YSYEKL. The CDR3 DNA reads TGCGCCAGCAGCCACCCGGACAGGTACGAGCAGTACTTC. Amino acids: CASSHPDRYEQYF.

As concerns this clonotype: Given a much more abundant clone one base away, this may be a read error. The rearrangement links TRBV27 to TRBJ2-7; 11 nucleotides match TRBD1. Germline V CDR1 and CDR2: MNHEY, SMNVEV (reference sequence). After removal of 6 bases from V and 5 bases from J, the junction contained 6 bases not matched to a gene. The length of the CDR3 is 14 residues. The CDR3 nucleotides are TGTGCCAGCAGGGGACAGGGGGGCCCCAACGAGCAGTACTTC. Translated: CASRGQGGPNEQYF.

This clonotype was observed at least ten times. V is TRBV7-2 and J is TRBJ2-5, with 7 bases identical to TRBD1. This CDR3 is built from 14 residues. Trimming took 7 bases from V and 1 from J; bases not matched to a gene: 6. CDR1 is SGHTA and CDR2 is FQGNSA in the germline V gene. The CDR3 protein is CASNTRTGQETQYF. CDR3 coding DNA: TGTGCCAGCAACACTCGGACAGGCCAAGAGACCCAGTACTTC.

The chain combines TRBV6-6 with TRBJ2-7; D perhaps matches TRBD1 (6 bases). CDR1 is MNHNY, CDR2 SVGAGI, per germline (reference sequence). The CDR3 sequence is 14 residues long. Between the trimmed V and J ends, which lost 2 bases and 5 bases, there was a span of 13 bases. CDR3 region: CASSYGGLPNEQYF. The DNA of the CDR3 is TGTGCCAGCAGTTACGGGGGCCTGCCCAACGAGCAGTACTTC.

Remarks on this clonotype: A much larger clone differs by one base, so this may be a read error. The gene calls are TRBV7-9 and TRBJ1-6; no definite D call. The CDR3 extends over 14 amino acids. Germline loops: CDR1 SEHNR, CDR2 FQNEAQ (reference sequence). Here the CDR3 reads CASSLVLPNSPPHF. CDR3 nucleotide sequence: TGTGCCAGCAGCTTAGTTCTGCCTAATTCACCCCCCCACTTT.

This chain uses TRBV29-1 with TRBJ1-2, with TRBD1 matching 9 bases. Trimming cost V 4 bases and J 6 bases; bases outside gene matches: 6. Germline V gene data show CDR1 as SQVTM and CDR2 as ANQGSEA. This CDR3 spans 13 amino acids. The CDR3 reads CSVAGWDRDGYTF. The CDR3 DNA sequence: TGCAGCGTTGCGGGGTGGGACAGGGATGGCTACACCTTC.

V is TRBV7-6 and J is TRBJ1-1; the D is unclear. The V and J ends lost 3 bases and 5 bases respectively, with 10 bases between them. Germline V gene sequence: CDR1 SGHVS, CDR2 FNYEAQ. The CDR3 runs to 13 residues. For the CDR3, the DNA is TGTGCCAGCAGCTTTGGGGTACAGACTGAAGCTTTCTTT. It encodes CASSFGVQTEAFF.

This rearrangement joins TRBV7-9 to TRBJ2-5, with D perhaps matching TRBD2 (5 bases). Gene TRBJ2-7 matches the end of the DNA better, so the J call may be wrong. CDR3 length: 15 residues. Germline lookup yields CDR1 SEHNR and CDR2 FQNEAQ (reference sequence). DNA for the CDR3: TGTGCCAGCAGTTCCCGCGGGCTAAGGACGAGCGAGCAGTACTTC. It encodes CASSSRGLRTSEQYF.

The rearrangement links TRBV5-1 to TRBJ2-3; the D gene could be TRBD1 or TRBD2 (5 bases each). The CDR3 sequence is 14 residues long. The V end lost 7 bases, the J end lost 10 bases, and 22 bases lay between the germline ends. Per the germline V gene, CDR1 is SGHRS and CDR2 is YFSETQ. The CDR3 loop is CASLRDGNRGPQYF. CDR3 in DNA: TGCGCCAGCCTCCGGGACGGGAACCGAGGGCCGCAGTATTTT.

This clonotype was observed a few times. The J gene is TRBJ2-7, the V gene TRBV28, with D unresolved. Trimming shortened V by 11 bases and J by 2 bases, and 10 bases separated the two germline ends. Germline CDR1 and CDR2: MDHEN and SYDVKM. The CDR3 runs to 11 residues. As DNA, the CDR3 is TGTGCCTCGGGTCCAACCTACGAGCAGTACTTC. Its translation: CASGPTYEQYF.

Notes on this clonotype: Being one base from a much bigger clone, this may be a read error. The chain combines TRBV5-6 with TRBJ2-7; TRBD1 matches at 9 bases. Per the germline V gene, CDR1 is SGHDT and CDR2 is YYEEEE. The CDR3 totals 16 residues. The CDR3, as DNA: TGTACCAGCAGCGGAATACAGGGGGCTAAAGGTTACGAGCAGTACTTC. Translating it yields CTSSGIQGAKGYEQYF.

V usage is TRBV14 and J usage is TRBJ1-3; D is ambiguous. The length of the CDR3 is 16 residues. Germline assignment: CDR1 SGHDN and CDR2 FVKESK. V was pared by 1 base and J by 0 bases, with 10 bases between. Here the CDR3 reads CASSQGRRASGNTIYF. In nucleotides, the CDR3 is TGTGCCAGCAGCCAAGGGCGGCGAGCCTCTGGAAACACCATATATTTT.

The table lists this clonotype with many counts. This may be a read error, as it is one base from a much larger clone. The gene calls are TRBV7-9 and TRBJ2-5, with D perhaps TRBD2 (6 bases). This CDR3 contains 14 residues. Trimming shortened V by 4 bases and J by 11 bases, and 20 bases separated the two germline ends. Germline V gives CDR1 SEHNR, CDR2 FQNEAQ (reference sequence). The CDR3 region has the DNA TGTGCCAGCAGCTCGGACCTAGCGACCAATGAGCAGTACTTC. Residues: CASSSDLATNEQYF. Combining the CDR3 with reference TRBV7-9 and TRBJ2-5 gives the whole variable domain DTGVSQNPRHKITKRGQNVTFRCDPISEHNRLYWYRQTLGQGPEFLTYFQNEAQLEKSRLLSDRFSAERPKGSFSTLEIQRTEQGDSAMYLCASSSDLATNEQYFGPGTRLLVL.

There are many counts of this clonotype. The rearrangement joins TRBV30 to TRBJ1-2; 7 bases agree with TRBD1. Germline values: CDR1 GTSNPN, CDR2 SVGIG (reference sequence). The junction had 8 bases not matched to a gene; V was cut back by 0 bases and J by 7 bases. The CDR3 sequence is 14 residues long. CDR3 region: CAWSVVQGGGGYTF. The CDR3 region has the DNA TGTGCCTGGAGTGTAGTCCAGGGGGGGGGTGGCTACACCTTC.

This clonotype occurred many times. The genes are TRBV6-6 and TRBJ1-5, with TRBD1 matching over 7 bases. The CDR3 contains 14 residues. Trimming removed 6 bases from V and 3 bases from J; junction bases left unmatched: 5. From germline, CDR1 is MNHNY and CDR2 SVGAGI (reference sequence). The CDR3 here is CASSLGQFNQPQHF. CDR3 nucleotide sequence: TGTGCCAGCAGCCTGGGACAGTTCAATCAGCCCCAGCATTTT.

This clonotype has a count of ten or more. The rearrangement joins TRBV6-1 to TRBJ2-5; the D gene is possibly TRBD2 (5 bases). V was shortened by 4 bases and J by 0 bases, with 6 bases between the two germline ends. The CDR3 has 13 amino acids. From germline, CDR1 is MNHNS and CDR2 SASEGT. The CDR3 bases are TGTGCCAGCAGTGGGACTGACCAAGAGACCCAGTACTTC. Translating gives CASSGTDQETQYF.

This clonotype was observed a handful of times. The V call is TRBV4-3, the J call TRBJ1-3; D uncertain. CDR1 is LGHNA, CDR2 YSLEER, per germline. The CDR3 is made up of 15 amino acids. Trimming took 0 bases from V and 0 from J, leaving 6 bases between them. The DNA of the CDR3 is TGCGCCAGCAGCCAAGATGGTTCCTCTGGAAACACCATATATTTT. As protein: CASSQDGSSGNTIYF.

In DNA form, the CDR3 reads TGTGCCAGCAGCTTGTCTGACACCGGCGGCGATACGCAGTATTTT. Residues: CASSLSDTGGDTQYF. This chain links TRBV7-9 with TRBJ2-3; the D is unclear. V lost 3 bases and J 6 bases, leaving 16 bases between the germline ends. Per germline, CDR1 SEHNR and CDR2 FQNEAQ (reference sequence). This CDR3 is built from 15 residues. The full variable domain, in which reference TRBV7-9 and TRBJ2-3 provide the parts outside the CDR3, is DTGVSQNPRHKITKRGQNVTFRCDPISEHNRLYWYRQTLGQGPEFLTYFQNEAQLEKSRLLSDRFSAERPKGSFSTLEIQRTEQGDSAMYLCASSLSDTGGDTQYFGPGTRLTVL.

Points on this clonotype: This may arise from a read error, as a much more abundant clone is one base away. This chain joins TRBV27 and TRBJ2-3; tentatively, D is TRBD2 (6 bases). The CDR3 has 13 amino acids. Germline V gene data show CDR1 as MNHEY and CDR2 as SMNVEV (reference sequence). The CDR3 is CASSGGNTDKQYF. The CDR3, as DNA: TGTGCCAGCAGTGGGGGGAATACAGATAAGCAGTATTTT.

As concerns this clonotype: A much larger clone sits a single nucleotide away, making a read error possible. The V and J genes are TRBV20-1 and TRBJ1-1; no clear D gene. The CDR3 runs 12 residues. Germline V CDR1 and CDR2: DFQATT, SNEGSKA (reference sequence). V lost 5 bases, J lost 4 bases, and 11 bases lay in between. The CDR3 region is CSAYAVSTEAFF. CDR3 sequence (DNA): TGCAGTGCTTACGCGGTGAGCACTGAAGCTTTCTTT.

The table lists this clonotype with many counts. The rearrangement links TRBV5-1 to TRBJ2-5, with TRBD1 identical over 8 bases. The CDR3 consists of 16 residues. V lost 0 bases, J lost 5 bases, and 9 bases stayed unmatched. Germline V gives CDR1 SGHRS, CDR2 YFSETQ. CDR3 coding DNA: TGCGCCAGCAGCTTGGCCGGGGCAGGGGGCGCGGAGACCCAGTACTTC. Its translation is CASSLAGAGGAETQYF.

This clonotype was seen ten or more times. The chain combines TRBV6-6 with TRBJ1-2, with a weak D call TRBD1 (6 bases). The length of the CDR3 is 14 residues. Trimming shortened V by 4 bases and J by 2 bases, and 11 bases separated the two germline ends. In germline, CDR1 is MNHNY, CDR2 SVGAGI (reference sequence). CDR3 nucleotides: TGTGCCAGCAGTTCTATCGGGGGCAACTATGGCTACACCTTC. It is translated as CASSSIGGNYGYTF.

The gene calls are TRBV12-3 or TRBV12-4 and TRBJ2-7; 7 nucleotides line up with TRBD1. This CDR3 is 15 amino acids long. With V trimmed by 8 bases and J by 1 base, 11 bases remained unmatched. The DNA for the CDR3 is TGTGCCAGCGCGAACAGGGGAATTGGATCCTACGAGCAGTACTTC. Its protein product is CASANRGIGSYEQYF.

This clonotype has ten or more counts. This chain uses TRBV5-5 with TRBJ1-4; no clear D. V was shortened by 4 bases and J by 4 bases, with 14 bases between the two germline ends. The CDR3 consists of 15 residues. Germline CDR1 is SGHKS and CDR2 is YYEKEE (reference sequence). The CDR3 reads CASSPYRGDNEKLFF. The CDR3 region has the DNA TGTGCCAGCAGCCCCTACCGGGGAGATAATGAAAAACTGTTTTTT.